This T cell receptor (beta chain) derives from a study of cytomegalovirus exposure and HLA in healthy donors (dated by TCRdb to about 2017). Broadly, across the study: An earlier analysis of approximately 640 of the donors reported approximately 270 Gb of sequence data and 120 million or so unique TCR beta sequences from about 180 million T cells. Approximately 310 gigabases of sequencing data and 78 million or so unique TCR sequences were included in an early release covering 500 to 750 HLA-typed donors. Of the roughly 400 genotyped donors, approximately 80% were placed in the genetic ancestry cluster associated with self-reported Caucasian donors. The study was designed to test whether signatures of past pathogen exposure could be identified by cataloging public T cell receptors. The study used immunosequencing to profile the T cell repertoires of approximately 630 subjects and linked those repertoires to cytomegalovirus serostatus. Besides the first cohort of 666 subjects, a separate validation cohort made up of roughly 120 different subjects was used. The study combined high-throughput TCR immunosequencing, statistical association of individual TCRs with disease status, and machine learning to predict cytomegalovirus infection status. A later analysis re-analyzed previously published TCR beta repertoires from hundreds of donors and added high-resolution HLA genotyping to study TCR occurrence patterns. Rather than using new phenotypic data, the later analysis identified candidate immune exposures from TCR beta sequences and from how often those sequences occurred across donors. In an earlier analysis of a few hundred of the donors, high-throughput TCR beta sequencing was used to judge whether each TCR beta V gene segment behaved as functional or pseudogenic. Donor age, sex, ethnicity and CMV serostatus were compiled together with the repertoire data. A later genetic analysis used genome-wide SNP genotypes for about 65% of the roughly 670 donors, treating that subset as a discovery cohort. All discovery cohort repertoires had been generated on a single sequencing platform. Both class I and class II loci were covered by HLA typing, at four-digit resolution. Typing coverage varied by locus: roughly 629-630 donors for A, B, C, DRB1 and DQB1; roughly 560 for DQA1; more than 600 for DPA1; roughly 450 for DPB1. Roughly 5 DR-DQ haplotypes were handled as single units for association and clustering, since linkage in the cohort was strong. Among 300 to 450 genotyped donors of the cohort, an average of approximately 240,000 unique TCR beta nucleotide sequences were sequenced per donor, around 20% of them non-productive.

General conclusions and limits of the study: The study listed 150 to 200 TCR beta chains as associated with cytomegalovirus. Most CMV-associated TCR beta chains appeared to be HLA-restricted in a later analysis, and the HLA associations seemed to be driven largely by CMV exposure. The authors suggested that the approach could potentially be extended to other disease states and immunological phenotypes. A further reported finding was that TCR beta sequences accurately predicted the HLA-A and HLA-B alleles for most subjects in the first cohort. A later genetic analysis associated a missense DCLRE1C variant with V-gene and J-gene trimming of TCR beta chains, and an independent cohort replicated the association. Immune exposure information for the cohort was limited to CMV serostatus. Most TCR sequences were observed very rarely across donors, whereas some public TCRs were present in many individuals. When HLA alleles, especially DR and DQ, strongly co-occurred, TCR associations were difficult to assign to individual alleles. In an earlier analysis of some 540 of the donors, most TCR beta V segments appeared in productive rearrangements about 90% or about 30% of the time, broadly matching IMGT annotations. Roughly uniform sequencing depth across donors was assumed in presence/absence analyses, although this assumption may not hold. In vitro tests confirmed that a few of the cytomegalovirus-associated TCR beta chains recognize cytomegalovirus antigens. Correlated functional status among segregating V segments might reflect linkage disequilibrium, but an unknown experimental factor could not be ruled out. The classifier was reported to diagnose cytomegalovirus status with high specificity and sensitivity in both the original and validation cohorts. A later analysis reported that several top co-occurrence clusters appeared linked to parvovirus B19, influenza, CMV and Epstein-Barr virus. A group of highly shared sequence variants was considered likely to be a technical artifact of the sequencing pipeline. A later analysis associated 16,951 TCR beta sequences with specific HLA alleles at a false discovery rate of 0.05. The cohort was sequenced for TCR beta chains only, and without alpha or paired-chain data the features that could be detected were limited. Some IMGT-functional V segments, including TRBV6-2 and TRBV6-3, could not be distinguished by the 87-base-pair reads and were therefore excluded. Because counts were too low, around 17 rarely observed V segments, including chromosome 9 orphons, were left out of the earlier analysis of 500 to 750 of the donors. Because some donors lacked HLA typing at each locus, the association tests relied only on the typed subset. In a later analysis, HLA-associated TCR beta chains were found to be more clonally expanded and to have lower generation probabilities than equally common non-associated chains. Compared with the 666-donor mean, donors in an Asian-associated ancestry cluster had fewer N-insertions in productive TCRs, according to a later genetic analysis. In a later analysis, TCR association rates were found to vary across HLA loci, with the most associated TCRs seen for DRB1 alleles and the fewest for HLA-C alleles.

As encoded in the germline V gene, CDR1 is SGHDN while CDR2 is FVKESK. A distance of 23 bases separates the germline ends of V and J, which lose 0 bases and 9 bases respectively. The CDR3 covers 17 residues, taking in both the cysteine and the phenylalanine. This entry keeps only the CDR3 DNA: 51 bases, framed from base 1. Turning to this clone: It has no known antigen specificity. It has no much larger one-base neighbor in the sample; base qualities were not kept.

Library generation was performed with the immunoSEQ multiplex PCR assay. For the multiplex PCR, a mixture combining 60 forward primers for TCR Vbeta segments and 13 reverse primers for TCR Jbeta segments was used. A multiplex PCR assay on genomic DNA amplified the CDR3 region of rearranged TCR beta genes. On the Illumina HiSeq System, the amplified TCR beta libraries were sequenced as 87-base-pair reads. The paper's data handling went like this. In a later analysis, some 80 million unique TCR beta chains were counted across the roughly 610 repertoires, and around 11 million of these chains were shared by at least two donors. Raw reads were error-corrected and collapsed into unique sequences with a nearest-neighbor algorithm that merged closely related sequences to remove PCR and sequencing errors. Alignment of CDR3 sequences to IMGT reference sequences was used to assign V, D and J gene segments. For a sequence to be retained, a match of at least six nucleotides to both a V gene segment and a J gene segment was required. Rearrangements were classified as productive when the CDR3 lacked stop codons and remained in frame with V and J, and all other rearrangements were classified as non-productive. Following IMGT convention, CDR3 was defined as the stretch from the second conserved V-encoded cysteine up to the conserved J-encoded phenylalanine. In an earlier analysis of around 640 of the donors, sequences lacking an unambiguous match to a single V gene segment were excluded. An earlier analysis of some 500 of the donors classified V segments as functional when productive rearrangements were above 56.7% and as segregating when the standard deviation between donors was above 5%. To diagnose cytomegalovirus status from the catalog of TCR beta chain sequences, a statistical classification framework was built. In a later analysis, V and J genes were assigned by comparing TCR nucleotide sequences against IMGT/GENE-DB human TR gene sequences. In a later analysis, CDR3 sequences and most-parsimonious VDJ recombination scenarios were assigned using the TCRdist pipeline. In a later analysis, each TCR beta chain was defined by its CDR3 amino acid sequence together with its V-gene family, and reads without a unique V-gene family were excluded. To address suspected cross-contamination and a sequencing artifact, a later analysis removed roughly 580 highly shared, low-generation-probability nucleotide sequences. In a later analysis, a clonal expansion index was calculated for each public chain from normalized within-repertoire ranks of inferred template counts. In a later analysis, generation probabilities were computed with a VDJ recombination model fitted to out-of-frame rearrangements, and the resulting probabilities were checked against IGoR. In a later analysis, hypergeometric tests were used to score TCR-TCR, TCR-HLA and TCR-CMV co-occurrence, with a repertoire-size bias correction applied to TCR pairs. False discovery rates were estimated in a later analysis by permuting HLA or CMV assignments 20 times. A later analysis grouped co-occurring TCRs with DBSCAN, adding TCRdist sequence similarity when clustering within HLA-allele-positive subsets. Co-occurrence clustering excluded repertoires with fewer than 30,000 or more than 120,000 public chains, plus five with anomalous nucleotide sharing. Imported from immuneACCESS, the table was reduced by TCRdb to in-frame sequences with V and J called. These copies leave out some clones; in studies compared against another copy, an unresolved V gene accounts for under half, and the cause of the remainder is not known. That table supplies the V and J calls and clone size; D and trimming were determined from the DNA. The sample table records about 200,000 clones; 60% to 80% of these occur just once. About 2.8% of the sample rests with the top ten.

The cohort consisted of 670 or so healthy bone marrow donors. At the time of sampling, all cohort members were nominally healthy, though unrecorded immune exposures were likely present. The donor tested CMV seronegative, placing the donor among the 350 to 400 seronegative members of the cohort. Each donor provided a peripheral blood sample, and peripheral blood mononuclear cells were used for TCR beta sequencing. Genomic DNA extraction from the blood cell samples was performed with the Qiagen DNeasy Blood Extraction Kit. The V and J segments used are TRBV14 and TRBJ2-5; TRBD1 could be the D gene, as 6 bases match. The receptor comes from a woman in her twenties or thirties in good health and CMV-seronegative. Sequenced: PBMCs. The DNA is as follows: TGTGCCAGCAGCCAAGATCTCAGAAGGGGGTTTCAAGGGGCCCAGTACTTC. Its protein is CASSQDLRRGFQGAQYF.